The entry below describes one TCR beta chain. Antigen: not known. This record comes from a study of shared clonotypes between healthy human individuals. TCRdb's copy holds only in-frame clones and misses some; the assay was immunoSEQ multiplex PCR. This sample has 2,500,000 or so clones, with under 95% found just once. General study points: Clonotype sharing among donors was expected to depend on sequencing depth.

After removal of 3 bases from V and 5 bases from J, the junction contained 3 bases not matched to a gene. The CDR3 sequence is 14 residues long. Germline loops: CDR1 LGHNA, CDR2 YNFKEQ. Partitioning of CD4+ cells yielded a CD45RA+ naive subset and a CD45RA-negative memory subset. What was sequenced was naive CD4+ T cells from PBMCs. Noted subset: CD45RA+ positively selected. The chain uses TRBV4-2 and TRBJ2-1; TRBD1 aligns across 8 bases. This receptor was identified in a man aged 18 to 29 in good health. Some clones in this sample may be carry-over from other donors' samples. The CDR3 bases are TGTGCCAGCAGCCAGCCGGACAGGGACAATGAGCAGTTCTTC. Protein product: CASSQPDRDNEQFF.